This note documents a single TCR beta chain sequence. The sample comes from a study of cytomegalovirus exposure and HLA in healthy donors. The PCR employed 60 Vbeta primers together with 13 Jbeta primers. Repertoires were generated with immunoSEQ multiplex PCR, while TCRdb's copy carries only in-frame clones and drops some. Of 110,000 to 150,000 clones in the sample, around 76% were seen once. The J segment lost 10 bases and the V segment lost 0 bases, leaving 14 bases of the junction unmatched. This CDR3 is built from 16 residues. Looked up from germline, CDR1 is ENHRY and CDR2 is SYGVKD. This receptor was obtained from a man in his late teens or twenties in good health and CMV-seronegative. The sample taken for sequencing was PBMCs. V gene TRBV10-3 combines with J gene TRBJ2-5; 7 nucleotides line up with TRBD1. CDR3 coding DNA: TGTGCCATCAGTGAGTCCGGGACAGTGGGGCTGGGGGACCAGTACTTC. Its translation is CAISESGTVGLGDQYF.